The clone carrying this T cell receptor beta chain came up many times. Its antigen is currently unknown. RNA transcripts served as template for amplifying TCR beta CDR3 sequences. Following a first-round RT-PCR that used HTBI primers, a second-round multiplex PCR was carried out. TCRdb reanalysed the multiplex PCR reads using MiXCR and keeps one entry per CDR3 protein. The table records about half a million distinct CDR3 sequences, around 15% of them present only once. Pregnant or lactating patients and those with other autoimmune diseases or uncontrolled infections were excluded. Diagnosis was based on clinical symptoms, serum thyroxine, TRAb, thyroid ultrasound and orbital computed tomography. A roughly 9.7 ml volume of fresh peripheral blood provided the PBMCs. This sample is part of a study of Graves' ophthalmopathy and Graves' hyperthyroidism. General observations from the study: Also, most clonotypes expanded in the thyroid above 0.001 frequency appeared in blood.

The source of this sequence is a woman aged 25 to 39 with Graves' ophthalmopathy. The sequenced sample was blood.

The CDR3 bases are TGTGCCAGCAGTTCACCCGGCGACGGCAATCAGCCCCAGCATTTT. It is translated as CASSSPGDGNQPQHF. The rearrangement links TRBV28 to TRBJ1-5; the D is unclear. Germline CDR1 and CDR2: MDHEN and SYDVKM. V was pared by 4 bases and J by 2 bases, with 12 bases between. The CDR3 runs to 15 residues.